The rows below give T cell receptor beta chains drawn from one sample of a study of blood T cell repertoires in COVID-19. Libraries were prepared by immunoSEQ multiplex PCR; TCRdb keeps only in-frame clonotypes and omits some of them. The sample holds hundreds of thousands of clones, approximately 89% seen once. The sequenced sample was PBMCs or T cells enriched from blood (not recorded which). The receptors were sampled from a young woman who had recovered from COVID-19. CDR3s include the opening cysteine and the closing phenylalanine or tryptophan. Each record gives: CDR3 DNA, CDR3 protein, J gene, V gene, clone size, D gene. D genes are given only for firm matches. Rows give clone size only sometimes, using once, few, many, or a class for an expanded clone.

CDR3 DNA: TGTGCCAGCAGTCCGAAGACAGCCTCGCGTATTAATTCACCCCTCCACTTT; CDR3 protein: CASSPKTASRINSPLHF; J gene: TRBJ1-6; V gene: TRBV27; clone size: NA; D gene: NA
CDR3 DNA: TGTGCCAGCAGCGCAAGTCCCGGGACAGGGTTTCCGAACACTGAAGCTTTCTTT; CDR3 protein: CASSASPGTGFPNTEAFF; J gene: TRBJ1-1; V gene: TRBV9; clone size: NA; D gene: TRBD1
CDR3 DNA: TGCGCCAGCAGTGAGCCGGGACTAGCGACGGATACGCAGTATTTT; CDR3 protein: CASSEPGLATDTQYF; J gene: TRBJ2-3; V gene: TRBV10-2; clone size: NA; D gene: TRBD2
CDR3 DNA: TGTGCCAGCAGTCAAGGTGGGGGCTCGGCAGATACGCAGTATTTT; CDR3 protein: CASSQGGGSADTQYF; J gene: TRBJ2-3; V gene: TRBV7-9; clone size: NA; D gene: NA
CDR3 DNA: TGTGCCAGCAGCTTAGATGGTAGGGGGAGCTCCTACGAGCAGTACTTC; CDR3 protein: CASSLDGRGSSYEQYF; J gene: TRBJ2-7; V gene: TRBV7-4; clone size: NA; D gene: NA
CDR3 DNA: TGTGCCAGCAGTGAAGAGGGACAGGGAATGTACGAGCAGTACTTC; CDR3 protein: CASSEEGQGMYEQYF; J gene: TRBJ2-7; V gene: TRBV2; clone size: NA; D gene: TRBD1
CDR3 DNA: TGTGCCAGCAGCTTACGTCCAGGGCTGACCTACGAGCAGTACTTC; CDR3 protein: CASSLRPGLTYEQYF; J gene: TRBJ2-7; V gene: TRBV7-2; clone size: NA; D gene: NA
CDR3 DNA: TGTGCCAGCAGCTTAACACAGGGGGCAGGAGGAAACACCATATATTTT; CDR3 protein: CASSLTQGAGGNTIYF; J gene: TRBJ1-3; V gene: TRBV7-9; clone size: NA; D gene: TRBD1
CDR3 DNA: TGTGCCAGCAGCCCCTCTAGGGGACTAGGGTTTTCGAATGAGCAGTTCTTC; CDR3 protein: CASSPSRGLGFSNEQFF; J gene: TRBJ2-1; V gene: TRBV2; clone size: NA; D gene: TRBD2
CDR3 DNA: TGTGCCAGCACCGACCGGACAGGGGGCGTCCACGAGCAGTACTTC; CDR3 protein: CASTDRTGGVHEQYF; J gene: TRBJ2-7; V gene: TRBV2; clone size: NA; D gene: TRBD1
CDR3 DNA: TGTGCCAGCAGCGTAAGCGGGGTCCTCAATGAGCAGTTCTTC; CDR3 protein: CASSVSGVLNEQFF; J gene: TRBJ2-1; V gene: TRBV9; clone size: once; D gene: TRBD2
CDR3 DNA: TGCAGCGTTGCTGGACGGGGAGCCAACTATGGCTACACCTTC; CDR3 protein: CSVAGRGANYGYTF; J gene: TRBJ1-2; V gene: TRBV29-1; clone size: NA; D gene: NA
CDR3 DNA: TGTGCCATCAGTGAGTCTCCAATGGCGCTAGCGGGAGGGAAAACCGGGGAGCTGTTTTTT; CDR3 protein: CAISESPMALAGGKTGELFF; J gene: TRBJ2-2; V gene: TRBV10-3; clone size: many; D gene: TRBD2
CDR3 DNA: TGTGCCAGCACCCTGGTCGGAACGGGAGAGCAGTACTTC; CDR3 protein: CASTLVGTGEQYF; J gene: TRBJ2-7; V gene: TRBV7-2; clone size: NA; D gene: NA
CDR3 DNA: TGTGCCTGGAGCCAAGGGCTAGCGGGAGTTAAGACAGATACGCAGTATTTT; CDR3 protein: CAWSQGLAGVKTDTQYF; J gene: TRBJ2-3; V gene: TRBV30; clone size: NA; D gene: TRBD2
CDR3 DNA: TGTGCCAGCAGTTCCGACAGGAACACTGAAGCTTTCTTT; CDR3 protein: CASSSDRNTEAFF; J gene: TRBJ1-1; V gene: TRBV6-4; clone size: NA; D gene: NA
CDR3 DNA: TGCGCCAGCGGCCGACAGGGTGAAAAACTGTTTTTT; CDR3 protein: CASGRQGEKLFF; J gene: TRBJ1-4; V gene: TRBV10-1; clone size: few; D gene: TRBD1
CDR3 DNA: TGTGCCAGCAGTTACGGATCCGGACAGCACTATGGCTACACCTTC; CDR3 protein: CASSYGSGQHYGYTF; J gene: TRBJ1-2; V gene: TRBV6-6; clone size: NA; D gene: NA
CDR3 DNA: TGTGCCAGTAGTATGGGGCAGGGTAACTACGAGCAGTACTTC; CDR3 protein: CASSMGQGNYEQYF; J gene: TRBJ2-7; V gene: TRBV19; clone size: few; D gene: NA
CDR3 DNA: TGCGCCAGCAGGCTCCATGGCCCGGACAGGGGAAGGGATCTGCGCGCGAACACCGGGGAGCTGTTTTTT; CDR3 protein: CASRLHGPDRGRDLRANTGELFF; J gene: TRBJ2-2; V gene: TRBV23-1; clone size: NA; D gene: TRBD1
CDR3 DNA: TGTGCCACCGACCCCGGGACTAGCGACTACGAGCAGTACTTC; CDR3 protein: CATDPGTSDYEQYF; J gene: TRBJ2-7; V gene: TRBV10-3; clone size: NA; D gene: TRBD2
CDR3 DNA: TGTGCCAGCAGTTCCCTGGACAAACCCTACGAGCAGTACTTC; CDR3 protein: CASSSLDKPYEQYF; J gene: TRBJ2-7; V gene: TRBV27; clone size: NA; D gene: NA
CDR3 DNA: TGTGCCAGCAGTGGTTTCGGTGAGAGTGAAGCTTTCTTT; CDR3 protein: CASSGFGESEAFF; J gene: TRBJ1-1; V gene: TRBV5-6; clone size: NA; D gene: NA
CDR3 DNA: TGCGCCAGCAGCCGGGACAGGGGTCCCTACGAGCAGTACTTC; CDR3 protein: CASSRDRGPYEQYF; J gene: TRBJ2-7; V gene: TRBV10-2; clone size: NA; D gene: TRBD1
CDR3 DNA: TGTGCCAGTAGTAGGACAGGGAGGGACACTGAAGCTTTCTTT; CDR3 protein: CASSRTGRDTEAFF; J gene: TRBJ1-1; V gene: TRBV19; clone size: NA; D gene: TRBD1
CDR3 DNA: TGTGCCAGTACAGCTTTGTTAGGTTCTGGGTTCACCGGGGAGCTGTTTTTT; CDR3 protein: CASTALLGSGFTGELFF; J gene: TRBJ2-2; V gene: TRBV5-6; clone size: once; D gene: NA
CDR3 DNA: TGTGCCAGCAGTTTGGGACAGAGCCTTGAAGCTTTCTTT; CDR3 protein: CASSLGQSLEAFF; J gene: TRBJ1-1; V gene: TRBV5-4; clone size: NA; D gene: TRBD1
CDR3 DNA: TGTGCCAGCAGTTTAGGACTACGCTCCTACAATGAGCAGTTCTTC; CDR3 protein: CASSLGLRSYNEQFF; J gene: TRBJ2-1; V gene: TRBV27; clone size: NA; D gene: NA
CDR3 DNA: TGTGCCAGCAGTTTATCAGCGGGAATAGATCAGCCCCAGCATTTT; CDR3 protein: CASSLSAGIDQPQHF; J gene: TRBJ1-5; V gene: TRBV27; clone size: NA; D gene: NA
CDR3 DNA: TGTGCCAGCAGCTTGGCGGGAGTAACCGGCGGGGAGCTGTTTTTT; CDR3 protein: CASSLAGVTGGELFF; J gene: TRBJ2-2; V gene: TRBV5-6; clone size: NA; D gene: NA